Presented here are 25 T cell receptor beta chains from one specimen sequenced in a study of cytomegalovirus exposure and HLA in healthy donors. Here immunoSEQ multiplex PCR was the method, and the copy in TCRdb shows in-frame clones only, minus some. This table holds a few hundred thousand clones, approximately 87% found once. Sequencing was done on a sample of PBMCs. The source is a woman under 30 in good health and CMV-seronegative.

The rearrangement uses TRBV19 and TRBJ2-7, with a tentative D call TRBD1 (5 bases). The V end lost 5 bases, the J end lost 3 bases, and 11 bases lay between the germline ends. This CDR3 is built from 13 residues. The germline gives CDR1 LNHDA, CDR2 SQIVND (reference sequence). DNA for the CDR3: TGTGCCAGTAGTGGGGCCACAAACTACGAGCAGTACTTC. Amino acids: CASSGATNYEQYF.

The chain recombines TRBV28 with TRBJ2-7, with TRBD1 identical over 7 bases. The length of the CDR3 is 13 residues. Germline assignment: CDR1 MDHEN and CDR2 SYDVKM. Trimming at V came to 5 bases and at J to 7 bases, leaving 8 bases not matched to a gene. The DNA of the CDR3 is TGTGCCAGCAGTCCTACAGGGGTTGGAGAGCAGTACTTC. It translates to CASSPTGVGEQYF.

This chain connects TRBV27 to TRBJ2-5; 8 positions match TRBD2. The germline CDR1 and CDR2 sequences are MNHEY and SMNVEV (reference sequence). This CDR3 has 15 amino acids. Trimming at V came to 4 bases and at J to 2 bases, leaving 6 bases not matched to a gene. The CDR3 DNA follows: TGTGCCAGCAGTTCCTTTCTAGCGGGTCAAGAGACCCAGTACTTC. It encodes CASSSFLAGQETQYF.

This chain uses TRBV11-2 with TRBJ1-1, with D possibly matching TRBD1 (6 bases). V was pared by 8 bases and J by 0 bases, with 10 bases between. Per germline, CDR1 SGHAT and CDR2 FQNNGV. The CDR3 runs 13 residues. CDR3 sequence (DNA): TGTGCCAGCGGCGAGGGGGTGAACACTGAAGCTTTCTTT. Protein: CASGEGVNTEAFF.

This chain connects TRBV6-1 to TRBJ1-2; D may be TRBD1 (5 bases). Looked up from germline, CDR1 is MNHNS and CDR2 is SASEGT. The CDR3 consists of 16 residues. Trimming cost V 2 bases and J 0 bases, with 13 bases left between them. CDR3 sequence: CASSERAGHPNYGYTF. The CDR3 nucleotides are TGTGCCAGCAGTGAAAGGGCAGGGCACCCTAACTATGGCTACACCTTC.

This clone turned up a few times. The chain couples TRBV6-1 to TRBJ1-2; maybe TRBD1 (6 bases). The CDR3 sequence is 15 residues long. Trimming shortened V by 7 bases and J by 3 bases, and 18 bases separated the two germline ends. Germline-derived CDR1 and CDR2 are MNHNS and SASEGT. CDR3 DNA sequence: TGTGCCAGCACTGAGGATTACAGGGTTCACTATGGCTACACCTTC. Amino acid sequence: CASTEDYRVHYGYTF.

The rearrangement joins TRBV10-2 to TRBJ2-1; 8 positions agree with TRBD2. The CDR3 is made up of 13 amino acids. V was clipped by 6 bases and J by 7 bases; unmatched bases: 5. Germline loops: CDR1 WSHSY, CDR2 SAAADI. Here the CDR3 reads CASSLSGINEQFF. The CDR3 coding sequence is TGCGCCAGCAGCCTTAGCGGGATTAATGAGCAGTTCTTC.

The chain recombines TRBV14 with TRBJ1-1, with 8 bases matching TRBD1. Per germline, CDR1 SGHDN and CDR2 FVKESK. The ends lost 2 bases at V and 1 base at J; junction bases unmatched: 3. The CDR3 has 15 residues. Here the CDR3 reads CASSQRTGGNTEAFF. The DNA of the CDR3 is TGTGCCAGCAGCCAAAGAACAGGGGGGAACACTGAAGCTTTCTTT.

This clone was seen once. The chain has TRBV5-1 and TRBJ2-1; D remains ambiguous. Trimming shortened V by 7 bases and J by 0 bases, and 11 bases separated the two germline ends. This CDR3 is 14 amino acids long. Germline V gene sequence: CDR1 SGHRS, CDR2 YFSETQ. The CDR3, as DNA: TGCGCCAGCCAACCGGGTGGCTCCTACAATGAGCAGTTCTTC. Amino acids: CASQPGGSYNEQFF.

The chain couples TRBV28 to TRBJ1-5, with TRBD1 matching over 7 bases. J lost 2 bases, V lost 10 bases, and 11 bases had no gene match. Germline CDR1 reads MDHEN; CDR2 reads SYDVKM. This CDR3 is 15 amino acids long. The CDR3 DNA follows: TGTGCCACCCGCACAGGGGATTTAGGCAATCAGCCCCAGCATTTT. Residues: CATRTGDLGNQPQHF.

This sequence joins TRBV7-2 and TRBJ2-5; no definite D call. The V gene's germline CDR1 is SGHTA and CDR2 FQGNSA. CDR3 size: 14 residues. V was shortened by 3 bases and J by 5 bases, with 13 bases between the two germline ends. CDR3 DNA: TGTGCCAGCAGCTTTGTCCCCTTCGGGGAGACCCAGTACTTC. Protein: CASSFVPFGETQYF.

The count of this clone is one. The chain combines TRBV4-2 with TRBJ1-2; D is ambiguous. Germline V lookup: CDR1 LGHNA, CDR2 YNFKEQ. The CDR3 is made up of 15 amino acids. The germline V and J ends were trimmed by 1 base and 4 bases, with 13 bases remaining between them. The CDR3 region is CASSQGSKSVYGYTF. CDR3 nucleotide sequence: TGTGCCAGCAGCCAAGGATCTAAATCCGTCTATGGCTACACCTTC.

The V gene is TRBV5-4, the J gene TRBJ2-5, with D possibly being TRBD2 (6 bases). This CDR3 has 15 amino acids. V was trimmed by 6 bases and J by 7 bases, leaving 22 bases between them. Germline loops: CDR1 SGHNT, CDR2 YYREEE (reference sequence). The CDR3 loop reads CASNVDGGSRGTQYF. The CDR3 DNA reads TGTGCCAGCAACGTGGACGGGGGATCAAGGGGGACCCAGTACTTC.

Regarding this clone: This sample includes further DNA sequences coding for the same CDR3. The V call is TRBV5-4, the J call TRBJ1-1; a possible D gene is TRBD1 (5 bases). The CDR3 extends over 14 amino acids. CDR1 and CDR2 (germline): SGHNT, YYREEE (reference sequence). V was pared by 0 bases and J by 2 bases, with 8 bases between. The CDR3 bases are TGTGCCAGCAGCTTGGCGGGGGGAAACACTGAAGCTTTCTTT. It yields the protein CASSLAGGNTEAFF.

The chain combines TRBV2 with TRBJ1-1; no reliable D call. V gave up 7 bases and J gave up 0 bases, with 9 bases separating them. This CDR3 has 13 residues. Per germline, CDR1 SNHLY and CDR2 FYNNEI. CDR3 bases: TGTGCCAGCAATTCAGAATTGAACACTGAAGCTTTCTTT. This translates into CASNSELNTEAFF.

The chain combines TRBV5-6 with TRBJ2-7; 8 nucleotides align to TRBD1. This CDR3 comprises 14 residues. The J segment lost 6 bases and the V segment lost 7 bases, leaving 12 bases of the junction unmatched. The germline gives CDR1 SGHDT, CDR2 YYEEEE. The CDR3 bases are TGTGCCAGCCACCTTTACAGGGGGGCCCGCGAGCAGTACTTC. As protein: CASHLYRGAREQYF.

The V and J genes are TRBV28 and TRBJ2-7, with 7 positions matching TRBD1. CDR3 length: 13 residues. Germline V gene data show CDR1 as MDHEN and CDR2 as SYDVKM. The V and J ends lost 6 bases and 4 bases, in that order; junction bases with no gene match: 6. The CDR3 here is CASSPPGGYEQYF. The CDR3 nucleotides are TGTGCCAGCAGCCCTCCAGGGGGTTACGAGCAGTACTTC.

V and J are TRBV28 and TRBJ1-6; 11 nucleotides match TRBD1. Germline V CDR1 and CDR2: MDHEN, SYDVKM. The CDR3 covers 17 residues. Trimming at V came to 4 bases and at J to 8 bases, leaving 10 bases not matched to a gene. CDR3 sequence: CASSSPGQGVSDSPLHF. CDR3 nucleotides: TGTGCCAGCAGTTCTCCGGGACAGGGGGTGAGTGATTCACCCCTCCACTTT.

The chain uses TRBV6-1 and TRBJ2-7, with 11 nucleotides matching TRBD2. CDR3 length equals 13 residues. V shed 11 bases and J 4 bases; nucleotides not matched to a gene: 7. Germline V CDR1 and CDR2: MNHNS, SASEGT. CDR3 sequence (DNA): TGTGCCGTTACTAGCGGGAGTGTGTACGAGCAGTACTTC. Translated: CAVTSGSVYEQYF.

The chain links TRBV15 to TRBJ2-3; D remains ambiguous. This CDR3 contains 13 residues. V lost 5 bases, J lost 2 bases, and 8 bases lay in between. In germline, CDR1 is LNHNV, CDR2 YYDKDF (reference sequence). The CDR3 here is CATSPLPTDTQYF. CDR3 in DNA: TGTGCCACCAGCCCCCTCCCCACAGATACGCAGTATTTT.

Only one count was recorded for this clone. V is TRBV4-1 and J is TRBJ2-7; 9 nucleotides line up with TRBD2. The CDR3 is 19 residues long. Germline loops: CDR1 MGHRA, CDR2 YSYEKL. The junction had 17 bases not matched to a gene; V was cut back by 3 bases and J by 2 bases. The CDR3 protein is CASSHGQRPSGRIPYEQYF. The CDR3 nucleotides read TGCGCCAGCAGCCACGGACAGCGGCCGAGCGGGAGGATCCCCTACGAGCAGTACTTC.

The rearrangement links TRBV28 to TRBJ2-1; the D gene is possibly TRBD1 (5 bases). V lost 6 bases and J 6 bases, leaving 12 bases between the germline ends. CDR3 size: 13 residues. CDR1 is MDHEN and CDR2 is SYDVKM in the germline V gene. The CDR3 sequence is CASSLGQTNEQFF. The CDR3 DNA reads TGTGCCAGCAGCCTAGGACAAACCAATGAGCAGTTCTTC.

The chain recombines TRBV5-1 with TRBJ2-5; TRBD1 agrees at 8 bases. This CDR3 has 15 residues. The J segment lost 5 bases and the V segment lost 2 bases, leaving 8 bases of the junction unmatched. CDR1 SGHRS and CDR2 YFSETQ come from the germline V gene. CDR3 protein: CASSFGQGFRETQYF. CDR3 DNA: TGCGCCAGCAGCTTCGGACAGGGTTTCCGGGAGACCCAGTACTTC.

The CDR3 is CASSQAPSKDRAYEQYF. CDR3 nucleotide sequence: TGTGCCAGCAGCCAAGCGCCCTCGAAAGACAGGGCCTACGAGCAGTACTTC. The chain combines TRBV14 with TRBJ2-7, with 7 bases fitting TRBD1. Germline CDR1 SGHDN, CDR2 FVKESK. V trimming: 1 base; J trimming: 2 bases; junction bases outside the gene matches: 11. There are 17 residues in the CDR3.

The chain employs TRBV6-5 and TRBJ2-7, with TRBD1 matching over 8 bases. V was pared by 6 bases and J by 1 base, with 5 bases of the junction left unmatched. This CDR3 is 14 amino acids long. From germline, CDR1 is MNHEY and CDR2 SVGAGI. Here the CDR3 DNA reads TGTGCCAGCAGCGGGACAGGATTATCCTACGAGCAGTACTTC. As protein: CASSGTGLSYEQYF.